This T cell receptor (beta chain) is drawn from a study of T-cell memory formation after mild COVID-19. Germline V gene lookup returns CDR1 SGDLS and CDR2 YYNGEE. V lost 3 bases and J lost 3; bases outside the gene matches: 1. The CDR3 consists of 16 residues. This clonotype was recorded a few times. TCRdb fed the 5' RACE reads into MiXCR, producing one record per CDR3 protein. Among 500,000 to 550,000 distinct CDR3 sequences, 20% were seen once, and the ten largest hold around 13%. The clonotype originates from an adult woman who had mild COVID-19 (a few samples of this study predate the infection). Cell type and time point are not known. Material for sequencing was PBMCs or a T cell subset sorted from them (not recorded which). The chain carries TRBV9 and TRBJ2-1; 15 bases are shared with TRBD2. In DNA, the CDR3 is TGTGCCAGCAGCGCGGGACTAGCGGGAGGCTACAATGAGCAGTTCTTC. Amino acid sequence: CASSAGLAGGYNEQFF.